The sequence of this T cell receptor beta chain was determined in a study of human T cells and chemical hapten exposure (dated by TCRdb to the early 2020s). General notes on the study: For sensitization, 2% DPC in acetone was applied to a 2 cm by 2 cm area of upper inner arm skin. Patients additionally received weekly therapeutic DPC doses to the scalp throughout the approximately 25-week study period. Blood samples were taken from patients before sensitization (week 0) and at 2, 6 and about 24 weeks after DPC sensitization. In alopecia patients, the study followed how the peripheral blood TCR repertoire changed in vivo over primary and secondary sensitization to diphenylcyclopropenone (DPC), a hapten. Patch testing was performed on the upper back with Finn chambers containing 0.01% DPC, and the patch tests were scored after 6 days according to International Contact Dermatitis Research Group standards. Alopecia areata with under or over 50% scalp involvement, alopecia totalis and alopecia universalis were represented in the patient cohort, which was mostly female. Libraries were pooled for sequencing, and per-sample TCR yields varied mainly because of small differences in library volumes within the pool. Approximately 30 alopecia patients provided blood for TCR sequencing at one to four time points (pre-sensitization, 2, 6 and 24 weeks).

Library preparation was by RACE. Sequencing used a NextSeq 500. During library preparation, unique molecular identifiers were attached to individual cDNA molecules so that TCRs could be counted in a quantitative, reproducible way. Both TCR alpha and TCR beta chains were sequenced from each blood RNA sample. As for the original processing: A median of around 100,000 TCRs per sample was observed, with a range of roughly 23,224 to 700,000. V, J and CDR3 annotation of the TCR reads was performed with the Decombinator software suite. For the PS versus PT1 abundance plots, all samples were subsampled to the same number of TCRs (28,000). TCRs were defined as expanded if absent before sensitization and observed at least eight times at the 2-week time point. The public sequencing data were trimmed at Q25 with fastp and processed into clonotypes with MiXCR by TCRdb, which kept only in-frame beta chains. CDR3 protein duplicates are merged, each entry listing the most common genes and DNA. These V and J calls are TCRdb output, not the study's own analysis. The sample table shows 70,000 to 80,000 distinct CDR3 sequences, and 30% to 35% are seen once. Nearly 9% of the sample goes to the ten largest clones.

With regard to this clonotype: Which antigen it targets is not known. It has no much larger one-base neighbor in the sample; base qualities were not kept.

CDR3 length: 15 amino acids, cysteine to phenylalanine. CDR3 DNA is the only sequence kept; it has 45 bases, read in frame from the first base. The germline V gene yields SGHRS for CDR1 and YFSETQ for CDR2. V and J are truncated by 2 bases and 5 bases respectively, leaving an intervening sequence of 14 bases. Overall study outcomes, separate from this receptor: All patients had alopecia, a presumed autoimmune disease, so their immune response might differ from that of healthy individuals. Repeated subsampling changed both the strength of the expansion versus patch-test correlation and the threshold at which the correlation became significant. The number of TCRs above 1 in 1000 frequency did not change with DPC sensitization; there was no evidence of global repertoire structure alterations. Patch test score correlated positively with the number of PT1 expanded TCRs, reaching significance at thresholds 8, 16 and 32 but not at 4. Compared with pre-sensitization or healthy control sets, expanded TCRs formed significantly more large CDR3 similarity clusters, which is consistent with antigen-driven responses.

The intended sense of this specimen's time point label: patch test 1, 2 weeks after DPC sensitization. Sample treatment or condition, as interpreted from the label and publication: therapeutic diphenylcyclopropenone sensitization with weekly scalp DPC. At each patch-test visit, blood was drawn before the patch test was applied. Patients were eligible if aged 18 to 70, diagnosed with alopecia and judged suitable for DPC therapy, and pregnant patients were excluded. Total RNA was extracted from unfractionated whole blood that had been collected in Tempus Blood RNA tubes. This clonotype originated in a middle-aged man with alopecia areata. Some clones in this sample may be carry-over from other donors' samples. The sequence joins TRBV5-1 to TRBJ2-1, and perhaps TRBD1 as D gene, on 6 matching bases. Specimen: whole blood, collected in connection with sensitization to the hapten diphenylcyclopropenone (DPC). CDR3 sequence: CASSLLWGPDNEQFF. The nucleotide sequence reads as follows: TGCGCCAGCAGCTTATTGTGGGGGCCCGACAATGAGCAGTTCTTC.